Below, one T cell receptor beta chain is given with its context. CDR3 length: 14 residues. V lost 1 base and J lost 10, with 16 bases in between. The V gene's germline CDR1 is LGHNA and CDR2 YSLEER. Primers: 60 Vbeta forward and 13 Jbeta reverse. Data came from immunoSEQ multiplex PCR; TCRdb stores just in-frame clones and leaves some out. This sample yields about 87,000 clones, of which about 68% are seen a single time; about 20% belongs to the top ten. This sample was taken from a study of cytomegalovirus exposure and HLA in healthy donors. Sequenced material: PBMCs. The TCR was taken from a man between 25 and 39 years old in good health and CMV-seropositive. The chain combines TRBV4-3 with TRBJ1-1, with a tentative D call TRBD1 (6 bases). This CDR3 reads CASSQVEGGVRAFF. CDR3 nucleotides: TGCGCCAGCAGCCAAGTTGAAGGGGGGGTTCGAGCTTTCTTT.